The subject of this entry is one T cell receptor beta chain. The antigen is undetermined. The data stem from a study of cytomegalovirus exposure and HLA in healthy donors. This CDR3 is 16 amino acids long. Trimming pared 7 bases from V and 2 bases from J, leaving 20 bases between. CDR1 is MNHNY and CDR2 is SVGAGI in the germline V gene (reference sequence). General observations from the study: The majority of CMV-associated TCR beta chains were reported as apparently HLA-restricted in a later analysis. CMV serostatus stood as the only immune exposure information on hand. Sequencing likely generated an artifact that appeared as a cluster of highly shared sequence variants. TCR beta sequences reportedly predicted the HLA-A and HLA-B alleles of most subjects accurately.

The primer mix had 60 Vbeta and 13 Jbeta primers. The repertoire was sequenced with immunoSEQ multiplex PCR; TCRdb's copy has only in-frame clones and lacks some. The table includes some 95,000 clones, 67% detected once. The sequenced sample was PBMCs. This chain uses TRBV6-6 with TRBJ1-1; tentative D call: TRBD1 (5 bases). This clonotype was obtained from a man aged 25 to 40 in good health and CMV-seronegative. CDR3 protein: CASTPVKAGPNTEAFF. In nucleotides, the CDR3 is TGTGCCAGCACCCCAGTGAAGGCAGGGCCTAACACTGAAGCTTTCTTT.